Below are 32 T cell receptor beta chains sequenced from a single sample in a study of T cells in Graves' hyperthyroidism and ophthalmopathy (dated 2019 in TCRdb). Libraries were prepared through multiplex PCR. Sequencing was carried out with an Illumina HiSeq 2000. The TCR beta CDR3 regions were amplified from RNA transcripts. The first round of RT-PCR for the TCR CDR3 was performed with the HTBI primer set and the Qiagen OneStep RT-PCR kit. TCRdb cleaned the public reads at Q25 with fastp, built clones with MiXCR and kept in-frame beta chains. Under each unique CDR3 protein, matching rows form one entry showing the most common genes and DNA. For this sample the table gives 250,000 to 350,000 distinct CDR3 sequences, of which over 15% were detected only once. The top ten clones comprise approximately 60% of the sample. Source material: blood. The receptors come from a woman aged 55-70 years with Graves' ophthalmopathy.

This clonotype was counted a few times. In nucleotides, the CDR3 is TGTGCCAGCAGCTCCGGGGACACCCCGAACACCGGGGAGCTGTTTTTT. Protein product: CASSSGDTPNTGELFF. The chain recombines TRBV7-9 with TRBJ2-2; the D gene is possibly TRBD1 (6 bases). The CDR3 totals 16 residues. CDR1 is SEHNR and CDR2 is FQNEAQ in the germline V gene (reference sequence). Trimming left V 4 bases short and J 0 bases short, with 12 bases between.

This clonotype was seen only a few times. The gene calls are TRBV6-1 and TRBJ1-6; 9 bases are shared with TRBD1. The CDR3 covers 17 residues. After removal of 7 bases from V and 9 bases from J, the junction contained 16 bases not matched to a gene. Looked up from germline, CDR1 is MNHNS and CDR2 is SASEGT. The CDR3 region has the DNA TGTGCCAGCACCCCTCGTCTGGGACAGGGAGCGAGTTCACCCCTCCACTTT. This gives the protein CASTPRLGQGASSPLHF.

The chain uses TRBV30 and TRBJ1-1; TRBD1 is a possible D gene (6 bases). V lost 3 bases to trimming and J lost 2 bases, with 10 bases between them. CDR3 length: 13 amino acids. The V gene's germline CDR1 is GTSNPN and CDR2 SVGIG (reference sequence). The CDR3 loop is CAWRAGGNTEAFF. Written as DNA, the CDR3 is TGTGCCTGGAGGGCCGGGGGCAACACTGAAGCTTTCTTT. The full variable domain, with the rest looked up from reference TRBV30 and TRBJ1-1, is SQTIHQWPATLVQPVGSPLSLECTVEGTSNPNLYWYRQAAGRGLQLLFYSVGIGQISSEVPQNLSASRPQDRQFILSSKKLLLSDSGFYLCAWRAGGNTEAFFGQGTRLTVV.

The chain combines TRBV29-1 with TRBJ2-1; D might be TRBD2 (5 bases). V lost 2 bases, J lost 4 bases, and 15 bases lay in between. CDR1 and CDR2 from the germline V gene are SQVTM and ANQGSEA. The CDR3 is 15 amino acids. This CDR3 reads CSVETSDNVYNEQFF. The CDR3 DNA is TGCAGCGTTGAAACTAGTGATAATGTTTACAATGAGCAGTTCTTC.

The gene calls are TRBV3-1 and TRBJ1-5; no clear D gene. Deletions cut 4 bases from V and 0 bases from J, with 16 bases between. The CDR3 loop spans 17 amino acids. Germline CDR1 reads LGHDT; CDR2 reads YNNKEL (reference sequence). The CDR3 sequence: CASSRSGRTYSNQPQHF. CDR3 nucleotides: TGTGCCAGCAGCCGGAGTGGACGGACTTATAGCAATCAGCCCCAGCATTTT.

This clonotype appeared many times. The chain couples TRBV10-1 to TRBJ2-7; D is uncertain. Deletions cut 3 bases from V and 1 base from J, with 13 bases between. This CDR3 comprises 15 residues. Germline assignment: CDR1 WNHNN and CDR2 SYGVQD (reference sequence). The CDR3 nucleotides are TGCGCCAGCAGTGATCCCAGACACCCTTCCTACGAGCAGTACTTC. It specifies CASSDPRHPSYEQYF.

Written as DNA, the CDR3 is TGTGCCAGCAGTGCCTCAGGGGGGAGCAATCAGCCCCAGCATTTT. It specifies CASSASGGSNQPQHF. V usage is TRBV25-1 and J usage is TRBJ1-5, with 7 bases fitting TRBD1. The CDR3 extends over 15 amino acids. V trimming: 4 bases; J trimming: 1 base; junction bases outside the gene matches: 4. Germline V gene sequence: CDR1 MGHDK, CDR2 SYGVNS.

This clonotype was seen only a few times. V usage is TRBV5-1 and J usage is TRBJ2-2, with TRBD1 matching over 9 bases. This CDR3 is built from 16 residues. With V trimmed by 4 bases and J by 5 bases, 9 bases remained unmatched. CDR1 and CDR2 (germline): SGHRS, YFSETQ. The chain's CDR3 is CASSGGTGPGTGELFF. Here the CDR3 DNA reads TGCGCCAGCAGCGGAGGGACAGGGCCAGGAACCGGGGAGCTGTTTTTT.

This clonotype was picked up a small number of times. The V gene is TRBV2, the J gene TRBJ2-7; TRBD1 is a possible D gene (5 bases). The CDR3 length is 15 residues. Deletions cut 6 bases from V and 0 bases from J, with 15 bases between. CDR1 is SNHLY and CDR2 is FYNNEI in the germline V gene. CDR3 coding DNA: TGTGCCAGCAGCGCAACAGGTTTTAGCTCCTACGAGCAGTACTTC. Its translation is CASSATGFSSYEQYF.

This clonotype was counted ten times or more. At one of its ends the junction is not consistent with the germline gene, which may arise from a read error. The CDR3 sequence: CASSEGSGVNF. Written as DNA, the CDR3 is TGTGCCAGCAGTGAAGGAAGTGGAGTCAACTTC. The chain is built from TRBV2 and TRBJ2-7; D is unresolved. The CDR3 runs to 11 residues. From germline, CDR1 is SNHLY and CDR2 FYNNEI.

The chain uses TRBV7-2 and TRBJ2-3; TRBD2 matches 8 bases. Germline-derived CDR1 and CDR2 are SGHTA and FQGNSA. V trimming: 4 bases; J trimming: 2 bases; junction bases outside the gene matches: 20. The CDR3 spans 20 residues. The CDR3, as DNA: TGTGCCAGCAGCTCCTCGCCGTTCGGAACGGGAGCGGGGGACACAGATACGCAGTATTTT. It translates to CASSSSPFGTGAGDTDTQYF.

This clonotype has ten or more counts. The chain employs TRBV10-3 and TRBJ2-7, with TRBD1 identical over 7 bases. Germline V gene data show CDR1 as ENHRY and CDR2 as SYGVKD. This CDR3 region has 15 residues. Unmatched junction bases numbered 13, after V lost 5 bases and J lost 6 bases. The CDR3 is CAISFQDRSYAEQYF. The DNA of the CDR3 is TGTGCCATCAGTTTCCAGGACAGGAGTTACGCCGAGCAGTACTTC.

Concerning this clonotype: A much larger clone differs by one base, so this may be a read error. The chain carries TRBV6-1 and TRBJ2-7; D perhaps matches TRBD2 (5 bases). V shed 5 bases and J shed 1 base, with 15 bases lying between them. The germline V gene has CDR1 MNHNS and CDR2 SASEGT. CDR3 length equals 15 residues. DNA of the CDR3: TGTGCCAGCAGTTCCGTGGTTACTAGATCCTACGAGCAGTACTTC. Residues: CASSSVVTRSYEQYF.

The chain carries TRBV7-6 and TRBJ2-3; 9 nucleotides agree with TRBD1. V gave up 5 bases and J gave up 6 bases; unmatched junction bases: 6. In germline, CDR1 is SGHVS, CDR2 FNYEAQ. The CDR3 sequence is 14 residues long. CDR3 in DNA: TGTGCCAGCAGCACCACAGGGGGCTCGGATACGCAGTATTTT. Translating it yields CASSTTGGSDTQYF.

This clonotype was seen only once. The chain has TRBV4-3 and TRBJ2-1, with D tentatively TRBD2 (6 bases). Germline assignment: CDR1 LGHNA and CDR2 YSLEER. The CDR3 has 16 amino acids. Trimming cost V 0 bases and J 2 bases, with 11 bases left between them. CDR3 bases: TGCGCCAGCAGCCAAGACGCGGGACCAGCCTACAATGAGCAGTTCTTC. Translating gives CASSQDAGPAYNEQFF.

This clonotype has only a few counts. The chain recombines TRBV7-3 with TRBJ2-1; D is uncertain. The CDR3 totals 15 residues. Germline CDR1 SGHTA, CDR2 FQGTGA. V was cut by 5 bases and J by 0 bases, with 11 bases left in between. The CDR3 reads CASSTDMSSYNEQFF. The CDR3 nucleotides read TGTGCCAGCAGCACCGACATGAGCTCCTACAATGAGCAGTTCTTC. The whole variable domain, remainder taken from reference TRBV7-3 and TRBJ2-1, is GAGVSQTPSNKVTEKGKYVELRCDPISGHTALYWYRQSLGQGPEFLIYFQGTGAADDSGLPNDRFFAVRPEGSVSTLKIQRTERGDSAVYLCASSTDMSSYNEQFFGPGTRLTVL.

This clonotype was recorded at least ten times. The CDR3 DNA follows: TGTGCCAGCAAGGGAGACCGGAACACTGAAGCTTTCTTT. Residues: CASKGDRNTEAFF. The rearrangement joins TRBV2 to TRBJ1-1, with D unclear. Germline values: CDR1 SNHLY, CDR2 FYNNEI. CDR3 length: 13 amino acids. Trimming left V 7 bases short and J 1 base short, with 10 bases between.

The J gene is TRBJ2-6, the V gene TRBV10-2; D may be TRBD1 (6 bases). V gave up 2 bases and J gave up 0 bases, with 14 bases separating them. CDR1 and CDR2 from the germline V gene are WSHSY and SAAADI. The CDR3 extends over 18 amino acids. CDR3 DNA sequence: TGCGCCAGCAGTGAGCTGAGACAGGTATCCTCTGGGGCCAACGTCCTGACTTTC. Translated, it gives CASSELRQVSSGANVLTF.

Concerning this clonotype: A much larger clone sits a single nucleotide away, making a read error possible. This chain uses TRBV10-2 with TRBJ1-5, with D perhaps matching TRBD1 (6 bases). Trimming left V 6 bases short and J 4 bases short, with 16 bases between. Per germline, CDR1 WSHSY and CDR2 SAAADI. This CDR3 has 15 amino acids. CDR3 nucleotides: TGCGCCAGCAGCCCCCCCGACAGGCGGAATCAGCCCCAGCATTTT. Its protein is CASSPPDRRNQPQHF.

The sample holds many counts of this clonotype. The rearrangement uses TRBV7-8 and TRBJ1-1; 8 bases fit TRBD1. Germline lookup yields CDR1 SGHVS and CDR2 FQNEAQ. With V trimmed by 5 bases and J by 10 bases, 6 bases remained unmatched. The CDR3 runs to 12 residues. This CDR3 is CASSTGGGVAFF. CDR3 bases: TGTGCCAGCAGCACAGGGGGGGGAGTAGCTTTCTTT.

At least ten counts were recorded for this clonotype. The chain combines TRBV7-2 with TRBJ1-4; D is unclear. Trimming removed 5 bases at V and 5 bases at J, with 15 bases between. Germline V gives CDR1 SGHTA, CDR2 FQGNSA. CDR3 length: 15 residues. As DNA, the CDR3 is TGTGCCAGCAGCCGGTCAGGTAGCCCAAATGAAAAACTGTTTTTT. Translation: CASSRSGSPNEKLFF.

V and J are TRBV6-1 and TRBJ1-5; weak D call: TRBD1 (6 bases). V gave up 7 bases and J gave up 7 bases, with 11 bases separating them. The CDR3 loop spans 12 amino acids. Germline V gene lookup returns CDR1 MNHNS and CDR2 SASEGT. The CDR3: CASNREGQPQHF. The CDR3 bases are TGTGCCAGCAACAGGGAGGGGCAGCCCCAGCATTTT.

This clonotype was counted only a few times. The rearrangement joins TRBV18 to TRBJ2-2; 7 bases are shared with TRBD1. Germline V gene lookup returns CDR1 KGHSH and CDR2 LQKENI. Trimming removed 0 bases from V and 2 bases from J; junction bases left unmatched: 6. The CDR3 loop spans 17 amino acids. The CDR3 DNA reads TGTGCCAGCTCACCACCTCAGGGACAGCCCAACACCGGGGAGCTGTTTTTT. It is translated as CASSPPQGQPNTGELFF.

In this sample, this clonotype turned up many times. The V gene is TRBV6-2 or TRBV6-3, the J gene TRBJ2-1; 10 nucleotides agree with TRBD2. The germline gives CDR1 MNHEY, CDR2 SVGEGT. The CDR3 runs to 14 residues. V shed 8 bases and J 1 base; nucleotides not matched to a gene: 2. In DNA form, the CDR3 reads TGTGCCAGCGGAGCGGGGGGGTCCTACAATGAGCAGTTCTTC. Residues: CASGAGGSYNEQFF.

This clonotype was detected many times. The chain joins TRBV7-2 to TRBJ2-2; D may be TRBD1 or TRBD2 (5 bases each). Germline CDR1 is SGHTA and CDR2 is FQGNSA. There are 15 residues in the CDR3. With 1 base removed from V and 4 bases from J, the gap between germline ends came to 10 bases. CDR3 sequence reads: CASSLDFGGTGELFF. CDR3 nucleotides: TGTGCCAGCAGCTTAGACTTTGGGGGCACCGGGGAGCTGTTTTTT.

This clonotype was recorded at least ten times. The chain combines TRBV4-1 with TRBJ2-7; D gene uncertain. This CDR3 comprises 13 residues. V was trimmed by 3 bases and J by 3 bases, leaving 9 bases between them. Germline CDR1 and CDR2: MGHRA and YSYEKL. DNA of the CDR3: TGCGCCAGCAGCCACCGCCAGGACTACGAGCAGTACTTC. It translates to CASSHRQDYEQYF.

This clonotype has ten or more counts. J is TRBJ2-5 and V is TRBV29-1; 8 positions agree with TRBD1. V shed 4 bases, J shed 5 bases, and the junction held 18 bases outside the gene matches. The CDR3 totals 17 residues. Germline CDR1 is SQVTM and CDR2 is ANQGSEA. CDR3 in amino acids: CSVVWFGTGSAGETQYF. The CDR3 DNA reads as TGCAGCGTTGTATGGTTTGGGACAGGATCCGCCGGGGAGACCCAGTACTTC.

In its sample, this clonotype was seen a few times. V is TRBV20-1 and J is TRBJ2-1; no firm D call. This CDR3 spans 14 amino acids. The ends were cut back, 0 bases at V and 11 bases at J, with 17 bases in the middle. Per the germline V gene, CDR1 is DFQATT and CDR2 is SNEGSKA (reference sequence). DNA of the CDR3: TGCAGTGCTAGAGATTTTAGGGCCCAAAAAAAGCAGTTCTTC. Its protein product is CSARDFRAQKKQFF.

V is TRBV20-1 and J is TRBJ2-3; D gene ambiguous. In germline, CDR1 is DFQATT, CDR2 SNEGSKA (reference sequence). Trimming left V 5 bases short and J 0 bases short, with 9 bases between. The CDR3 sequence is 13 residues long. DNA for the CDR3: TGCAGTGCTGAACCAACTAGCACAGATACGCAGTATTTT. Protein: CSAEPTSTDTQYF.

This clonotype was recorded many times. This chain links TRBV15 with TRBJ2-5, with D perhaps TRBD2 (6 bases). V lost 8 bases, J lost 3 bases, and 13 bases lay in between. CDR3 length equals 13 residues. Germline-derived CDR1 and CDR2 are LNHNV and YYDKDF (reference sequence). The CDR3 DNA reads TGTGCCACCCAGCCCAAGCGGGAAGAGACCCAGTACTTC. This sequence encodes CATQPKREETQYF.

The gene calls are TRBV7-2 and TRBJ1-5; D remains ambiguous. The ends were cut back, 1 base at V and 4 bases at J, with 11 bases in the middle. The CDR3 extends over 15 amino acids. In germline, CDR1 is SGHTA, CDR2 FQGNSA. The CDR3 nucleotides read TGTGCCAGCAGCTTAGAACCGGGCGCTAATCAGCCCCAGCATTTT. The encoded protein is CASSLEPGANQPQHF.

This clonotype was seen repeatedly, ten times or more. V is TRBV28 and J is TRBJ2-1; 8 positions match TRBD2. The germline V gene has CDR1 MDHEN and CDR2 SYDVKM. V was pared by 4 bases and J by 6 bases, with 2 bases of the junction left unmatched. CDR3 length equals 13 residues. CDR3: CASSSGGGNEQFF. The CDR3 DNA is TGTGCCAGCAGTTCCGGGGGGGGCAATGAGCAGTTCTTC.